This is a list of T cell receptor beta chains from one sample in a study of cytomegalovirus exposure and HLA in healthy donors. Produced via immunoSEQ multiplex PCR; TCRdb's table is partial and in-frame only. Of 150,000 to 200,000 clones listed, just under 80% were seen once; the top ten hold approximately 2.1%. Sequenced sample: PBMCs. Receptors were obtained from a woman in her twenties or thirties in good health and CMV-seronegative. Both conserved end residues are part of each CDR3. A D gene is named only where the DNA matches it firmly. Rows may omit the clone size; those that give it use once, few, many or a size class.

v_call	clone_size	j_call	d_call	cdr3_aa	cdr3_nt
TRBV2	.	TRBJ2-3	.	CASSLSSLRVSTDTQYF	TGTGCCAGCAGCCTCTCCTCTTTGAGGGTTAGCACAGATACGCAGTATTTT
TRBV30	.	TRBJ2-3	TRBD1	CAWSADRARSDTQYF	TGTGCCTGGAGTGCTGACAGGGCGAGATCAGATACGCAGTATTTT
TRBV7-7	.	TRBJ2-1	.	CASSLDGVANEQFF	TGTGCCAGCAGCTTAGACGGCGTAGCAAATGAGCAGTTCTTC
TRBV7-9	.	TRBJ1-1	.	CASSHGGTLLEAFF	TGTGCCAGCAGCCATGGGGGGACCCTCCTGGAAGCTTTCTTT
TRBV10-3	.	TRBJ1-1	.	CAISEGRGTEAFF	TGTGCCATCAGTGAAGGCAGGGGCACTGAAGCTTTCTTT
TRBV4-2	.	TRBJ2-1	TRBD2	CASSQDWAGGASGGFLIREQFF	TGTGCCAGCAGCCAAGATTGGGCTGGCGGGGCTAGCGGGGGTTTTCTCATCCGTGAGCAGTTCTTC
TRBV7-9	.	TRBJ1-1	TRBD1	CASSLARGYTEAFF	TGTGCCAGCAGCTTAGCCAGGGGGTACACTGAAGCTTTCTTT
TRBV4-3	.	TRBJ2-7	.	CASSQDSRGTHEQYF	TGCGCCAGCAGCCAAGATAGCAGGGGCACCCACGAGCAGTACTTC
TRBV7-3	few	TRBJ2-1	TRBD2	CASSPPGTSAQEQFF	TGTGCCAGCAGCCCTCCCGGGACTAGCGCTCAGGAGCAGTTCTTC
TRBV18	.	TRBJ2-7	TRBD2	CASSPPIAGAHEQYF	TGTGCCAGCTCACCCCCTATAGCGGGAGCCCACGAGCAGTACTTC
TRBV28	.	TRBJ1-2	TRBD1	CASSLPGQGSVYGYTF	TGTGCCAGCAGTTTACCCGGACAGGGGTCAGTCTATGGCTACACCTTC
TRBV4-1	.	TRBJ2-7	TRBD2	CASSQGLAGSYEQYF	TGCGCCAGCAGCCAGGGACTAGCGGGGTCCTACGAGCAGTACTTC
TRBV6-5	.	TRBJ2-5	.	CATSPWRGLGETQYF	TGTGCCACCTCCCCCTGGCGGGGGCTGGGAGAGACCCAGTACTTC
TRBV18	.	TRBJ2-3	.	CASSPSTDTQYF	TGTGCCAGCTCACCTTCTACAGATACGCAGTATTTT
TRBV30	.	TRBJ1-3	.	CAWIRGPSGNTIYF	TGTGCCTGGATTCGCGGGCCCTCTGGAAACACCATATATTTT
TRBV29-1	.	TRBJ2-3	.	CSVAQASTDTQYF	TGCAGCGTTGCGCAGGCAAGCACAGATACGCAGTATTTT
TRBV7-3	.	TRBJ2-5	TRBD1	CASSLSGTGRQETQYF	TGTGCCAGCAGCCTCTCCGGGACAGGGAGGCAAGAGACCCAGTACTTC
TRBV29-1	.	TRBJ2-4	TRBD2	CSGRLAGEGNIQYF	TGCAGCGGTCGACTAGCGGGTGAGGGGAACATTCAGTACTTC
TRBV19	.	TRBJ1-6	.	CASSSRTGNSPLHF	TGTGCCAGTAGTTCCCGGACGGGGAATTCACCCCTCCACTTT
TRBV7-2	.	TRBJ2-7	.	CASSLSGQQYF	TGTGCCAGCAGCTTATCGGGTCAGCAGTACTTC
TRBV7-9	.	TRBJ1-4	TRBD1	CASSLGGTGRKTNEKLFF	TGTGCCAGCAGCTTAGGAGGGACAGGGCGTAAAACTAATGAAAAACTGTTTTTT
TRBV7-8	.	TRBJ1-2	.	CASSPLDRQGYTF	TGTGCCAGCAGCCCCCTAGACAGACAAGGCTACACCTTC
TRBV5-4	.	TRBJ1-2	.	CASSLDGGYGYTF	TGTGCCAGCAGCTTGGACGGTGGCTATGGCTACACCTTC
TRBV19	few	TRBJ1-2	.	CASSPQVGLANYGYTF	TGTGCCAGTAGTCCCCAGGTGGGACTAGCTAACTATGGCTACACCTTC
TRBV30	.	TRBJ1-1	TRBD1	CASDRGQNTEAFF	TGTGCCTCGGACAGGGGGCAGAACACTGAAGCTTTCTTT
TRBV14	.	TRBJ2-7	.	CASSAPRGSSYEQYF	TGTGCCAGCAGCGCTCCCCGGGGGAGCTCCTACGAGCAGTACTTC
TRBV27	.	TRBJ2-6	.	CASSSAPGVLTF	TGTGCCAGCAGTTCGGCTCCAGGAGTCCTGACTTTC